The entry that follows covers one T cell receptor (beta chain) sequence. The data are from a study of tumor and adjacent non-tumor tissue in lung cancer. A modified ARM-PCR protocol with three rounds of nested PCR amplified TCRbeta. One entry per CDR3 protein results from TCRdb running MiXCR on the multiplex PCR reads. The sample carries about 86,000 distinct CDR3 sequences, around three quarters recorded once. CDR1 MDHEN and CDR2 SYDVKM come from the germline V gene. V dropped 6 bases and J dropped 4 bases, with 16 bases sitting between them. The CDR3 is made up of 15 amino acids. No cell sorting was done before RNA was extracted from the tissue. More than 3 cm separated this lung sample from the edge of the tumor.

Specimen: distant non-tumor lung tissue. The chain employs TRBV28 and TRBJ1-3; possible D gene TRBD1, 6 bases. The receptor comes from a woman aged 45-65 years with non-small cell lung cancer. CDR3 in amino acids: CASSPETGSGNTIYF. Here the CDR3 DNA reads TGTGCCAGCAGCCCTGAGACAGGTTCCGGAAACACCATATATTTT.